This TCR beta chain is drawn from a study of tumor-infiltrating lymphocytes in primary liver carcinoma. Study-level background: The five patients, who were men and women, ranged in age from 30 to 69 years. Productive TCRbeta read counts per sample ran from roughly 3.8 to 7.5 million and were similar across tissue types.

A primer in the constant region served to generate TCR beta cDNA from 500 ng of total RNA. Slightly modified ARM-PCR with three nested multiplex PCR rounds yielded TCR beta libraries. TRBV1-TRBV30 forward primers paired with a C-beta reverse primer were used in the first two PCR rounds, which ran approximately 10 cycles each. Each CDR3 protein gets one entry after TCRdb re-called the multiplex PCR reads with MiXCR. The sample holds approximately 22,000 distinct CDR3 sequences; under 75% are singletons and the top ten take over 35%. The approximately 17-32 mg bulk tissue piece was not sorted before simultaneous RNA and DNA extraction. At sampling, these chronic HBV carriers had received no treatment. Study-wide results and limits: Less overlap was seen in tumor-adjacent and tumor-blood pairs than in tumor region pairs.

The V and J ends lost 11 bases and 11 bases, in that order; junction bases with no gene match: 15. In germline, CDR1 is SGHAT, CDR2 FQNNGV. The CDR3 contains 13 residues. A single count supports this clonotype. Its matching antigen is unknown. V is TRBV11-2 and J is TRBJ1-5; 7 bases line up with TRBD1. This TCR was recovered from a man between 40 and 49 years old with primary liver carcinoma and hepatitis B virus infection. The sample consisted of liver tumor tissue from sampling region 1. Specified subset: tumor region T1, superior pole. CDR3 DNA: TGTGCCGGCGGCTTAGATAGCGGACAGGCCCAGCATTTT. Translation gives CAGGLDSGQAQHF.